This note documents a single T cell receptor beta chain sequence. At one boundary the junction diverges from the germline segment, which might be a read error. Other nucleotide sequences in the sample specify the same CDR3. This entry is derived from a study of blood T cell repertoires in COVID-19. The CDR3 totals 13 residues. The V gene's germline CDR1 is SGHTA and CDR2 FQGTGA. TCRdb keeps only in-frame clones here, not all; method: immunoSEQ multiplex PCR. This table has 95,000 to 150,000 clones, 70% to 90% appearing once. The chain recombines TRBV7-3 with TRBJ1-1, with 7 nucleotides matching TRBD1. This receptor was identified in a woman older than 75 with acute or convalescent COVID-19. The sequencing input was peripheral blood. CDR3 in DNA: TGTGCTAGCAGCGTTGACAGGGAAACTGAAGCTTTCTTT. Translation gives CASSVDRETEAFF.